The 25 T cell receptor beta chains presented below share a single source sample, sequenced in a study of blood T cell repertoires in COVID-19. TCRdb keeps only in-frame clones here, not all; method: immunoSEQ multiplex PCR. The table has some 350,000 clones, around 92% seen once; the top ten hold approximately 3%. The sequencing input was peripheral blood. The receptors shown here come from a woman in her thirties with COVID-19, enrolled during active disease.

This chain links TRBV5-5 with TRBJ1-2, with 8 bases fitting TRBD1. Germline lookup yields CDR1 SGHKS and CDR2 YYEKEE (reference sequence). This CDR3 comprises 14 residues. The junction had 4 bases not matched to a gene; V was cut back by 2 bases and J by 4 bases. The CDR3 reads CASSFQGAGYGYTF. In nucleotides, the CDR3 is TGTGCCAGCAGCTTCCAGGGGGCAGGCTATGGCTACACCTTC.

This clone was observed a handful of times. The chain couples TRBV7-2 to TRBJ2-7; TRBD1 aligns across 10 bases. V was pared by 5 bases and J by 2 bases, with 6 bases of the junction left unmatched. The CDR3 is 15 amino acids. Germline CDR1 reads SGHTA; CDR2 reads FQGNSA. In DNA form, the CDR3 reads TGTGCCAGCAGCGGACCCGGGACAGGGGCCTACGAGCAGTACTTC. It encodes CASSGPGTGAYEQYF.

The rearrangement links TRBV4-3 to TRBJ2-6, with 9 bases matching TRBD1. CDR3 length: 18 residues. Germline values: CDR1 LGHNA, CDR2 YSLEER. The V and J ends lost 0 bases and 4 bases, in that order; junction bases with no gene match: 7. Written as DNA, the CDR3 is TGCGCCAGCAGCCAAGATAGGAGGACAGGGGCAGGGGCCAACGTCCTGACTTTC. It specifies CASSQDRRTGAGANVLTF.

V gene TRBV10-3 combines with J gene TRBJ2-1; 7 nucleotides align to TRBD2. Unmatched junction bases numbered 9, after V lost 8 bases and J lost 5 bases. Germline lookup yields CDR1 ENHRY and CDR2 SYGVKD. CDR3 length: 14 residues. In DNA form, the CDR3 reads TGTGCCATCGGGCGGGAGTGGGGCGACAATGAGCAGTTCTTC. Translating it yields CAIGREWGDNEQFF.

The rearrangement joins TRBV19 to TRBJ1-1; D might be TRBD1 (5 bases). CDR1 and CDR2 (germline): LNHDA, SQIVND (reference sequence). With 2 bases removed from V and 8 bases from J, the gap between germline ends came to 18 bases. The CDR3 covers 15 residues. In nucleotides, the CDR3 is TGTGCCAGTAGTATAAGGGGCGGGGTAAACGAGGAAGCTTTCTTT. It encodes CASSIRGGVNEEAFF.

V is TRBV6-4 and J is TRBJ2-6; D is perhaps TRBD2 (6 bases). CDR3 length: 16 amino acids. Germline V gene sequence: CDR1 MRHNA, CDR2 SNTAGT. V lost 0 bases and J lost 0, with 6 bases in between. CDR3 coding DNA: TGTGCCAGCAGTGACTCGACTAGCTCTGGGGCCAACGTCCTGACTTTC. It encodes CASSDSTSSGANVLTF.

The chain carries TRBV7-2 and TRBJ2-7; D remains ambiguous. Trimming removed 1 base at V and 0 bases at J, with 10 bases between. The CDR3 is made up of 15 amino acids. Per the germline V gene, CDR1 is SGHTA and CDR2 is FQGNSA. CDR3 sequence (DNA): TGTGCCAGCAGCTTAGACGCCAAGAGCTCCTACGAGCAGTACGTC. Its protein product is CASSLDAKSSYEQYV.

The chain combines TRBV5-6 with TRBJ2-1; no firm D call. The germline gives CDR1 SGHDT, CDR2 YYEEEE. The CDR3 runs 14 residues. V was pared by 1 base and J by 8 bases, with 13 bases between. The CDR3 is CASSLHPAADEQFF. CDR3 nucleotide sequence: TGTGCCAGCAGCTTGCATCCGGCGGCGGATGAGCAGTTCTTC.

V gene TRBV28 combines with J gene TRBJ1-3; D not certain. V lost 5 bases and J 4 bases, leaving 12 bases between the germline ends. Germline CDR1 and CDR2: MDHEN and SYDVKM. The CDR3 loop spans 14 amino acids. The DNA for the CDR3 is TGTGCCAGCAGTACACCCCCTCCGGGAAACACCATATATTTT. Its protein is CASSTPPPGNTIYF.

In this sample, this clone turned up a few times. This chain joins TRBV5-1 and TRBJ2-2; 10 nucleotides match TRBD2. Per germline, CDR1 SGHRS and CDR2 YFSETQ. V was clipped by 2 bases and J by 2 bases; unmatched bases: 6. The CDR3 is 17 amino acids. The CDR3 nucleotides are TGCGCCAGCAGCTTAAAACTAGCGGGGTATAACACCGGGGAGCTGTTTTTT. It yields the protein CASSLKLAGYNTGELFF.

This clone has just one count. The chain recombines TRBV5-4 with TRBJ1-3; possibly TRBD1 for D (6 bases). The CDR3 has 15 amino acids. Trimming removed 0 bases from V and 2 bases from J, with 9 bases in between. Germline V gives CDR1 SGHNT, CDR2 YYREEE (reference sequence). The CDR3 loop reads CASSLAWGPGNTIYF. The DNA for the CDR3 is TGTGCCAGCAGCTTGGCATGGGGGCCTGGAAACACCATATATTTT.

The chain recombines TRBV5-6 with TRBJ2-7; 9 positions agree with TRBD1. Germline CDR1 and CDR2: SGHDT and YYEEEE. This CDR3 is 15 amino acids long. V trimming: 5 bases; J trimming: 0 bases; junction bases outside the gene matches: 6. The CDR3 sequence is CASRVWGQGSYEQYV. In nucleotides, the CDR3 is TGTGCCAGCAGGGTATGGGGACAGGGCTCCTACGAGCAGTACGTC.

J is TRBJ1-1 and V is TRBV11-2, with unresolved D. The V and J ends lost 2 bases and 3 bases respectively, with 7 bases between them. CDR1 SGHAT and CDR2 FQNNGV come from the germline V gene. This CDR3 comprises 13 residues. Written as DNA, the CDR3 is TGTGCCAGCAGCTTATCAGTGGACACTGAAGCTTTCTTT. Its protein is CASSLSVDTEAFF.

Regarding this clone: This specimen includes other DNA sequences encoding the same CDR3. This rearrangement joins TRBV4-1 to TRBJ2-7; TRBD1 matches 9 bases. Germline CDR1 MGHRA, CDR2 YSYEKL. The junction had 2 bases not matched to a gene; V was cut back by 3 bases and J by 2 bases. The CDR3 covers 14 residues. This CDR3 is CASSQDRGPYEQYF. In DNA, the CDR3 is TGCGCCAGCAGCCAGGACAGGGGTCCCTACGAGCAGTACTTC.

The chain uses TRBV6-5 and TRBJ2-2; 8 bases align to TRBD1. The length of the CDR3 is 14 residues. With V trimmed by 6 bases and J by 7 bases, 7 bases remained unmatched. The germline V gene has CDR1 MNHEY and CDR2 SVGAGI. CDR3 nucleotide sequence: TGTGCCAGCAGGCCGGACAGGGATAACGGGGAGCTGTTTTTT. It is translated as CASRPDRDNGELFF.

This chain's CDR3 is CASSQLDPRTGPKILNQPQHF. CDR3 coding DNA: TGTGCCAGCAGCCAACTTGATCCCCGGACAGGTCCAAAAATCCTAAATCAGCCCCAGCATTTT. The rearrangement joins TRBV14 to TRBJ1-5; 7 nucleotides agree with TRBD1. The trim removed 2 bases at V and 4 bases at J, leaving 23 bases unmatched. The CDR3 covers 21 residues. The V gene's germline CDR1 is SGHDN and CDR2 FVKESK.

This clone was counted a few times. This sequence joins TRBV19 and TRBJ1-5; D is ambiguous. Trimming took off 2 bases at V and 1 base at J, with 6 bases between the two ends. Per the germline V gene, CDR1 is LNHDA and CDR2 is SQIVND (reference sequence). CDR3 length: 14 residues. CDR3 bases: TGTGCCAGTAGTATATTGGAGAGCAATCAGCCCCAGCATTTT. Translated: CASSILESNQPQHF.

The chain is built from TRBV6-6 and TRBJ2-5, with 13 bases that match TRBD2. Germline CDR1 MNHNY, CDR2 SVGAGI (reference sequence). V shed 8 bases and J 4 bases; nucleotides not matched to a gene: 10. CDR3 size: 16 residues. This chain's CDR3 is CASGAPGTSGTETQYF. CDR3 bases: TGTGCCAGCGGAGCCCCTGGGACTAGCGGGACAGAGACCCAGTACTTC.

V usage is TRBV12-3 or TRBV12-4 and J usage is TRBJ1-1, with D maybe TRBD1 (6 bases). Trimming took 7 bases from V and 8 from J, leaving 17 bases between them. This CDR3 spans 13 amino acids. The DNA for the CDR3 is TGTGCCAGCACCGTTCTACGGGGGGCGGAAGCTTTCTTT. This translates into CASTVLRGAEAFF.

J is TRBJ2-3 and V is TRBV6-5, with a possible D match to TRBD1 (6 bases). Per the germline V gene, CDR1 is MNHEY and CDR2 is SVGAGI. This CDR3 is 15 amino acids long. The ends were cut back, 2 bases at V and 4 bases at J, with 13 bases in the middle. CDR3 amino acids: CASSYQGWGADTQYF. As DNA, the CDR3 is TGTGCCAGCAGTTACCAGGGGTGGGGCGCAGATACGCAGTATTTT.

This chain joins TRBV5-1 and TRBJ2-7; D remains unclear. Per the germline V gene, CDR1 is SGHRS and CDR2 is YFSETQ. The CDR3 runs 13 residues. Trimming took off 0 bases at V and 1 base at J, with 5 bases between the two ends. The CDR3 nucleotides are TGCGCCAGCAGCTTGGGGCAGTCCTACGAGCAGTACGTC. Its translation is CASSLGQSYEQYV.

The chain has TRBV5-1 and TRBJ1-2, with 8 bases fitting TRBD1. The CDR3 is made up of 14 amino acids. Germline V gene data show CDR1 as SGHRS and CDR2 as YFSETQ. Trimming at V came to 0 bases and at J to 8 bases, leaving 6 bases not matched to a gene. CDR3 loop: CASSLDGRGPGYTF. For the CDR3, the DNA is TGCGCCAGCAGCTTGGATGGCAGGGGGCCCGGCTACACCTTC.

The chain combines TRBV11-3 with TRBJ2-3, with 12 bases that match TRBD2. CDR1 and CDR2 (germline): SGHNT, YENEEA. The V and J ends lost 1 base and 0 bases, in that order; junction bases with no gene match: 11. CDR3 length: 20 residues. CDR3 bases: TGTGCCAGCAGCTTAGTTGCATTGGGACTAGCGGGCCCCAGCACAGATACGCAGTATTTT. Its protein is CASSLVALGLAGPSTDTQYF. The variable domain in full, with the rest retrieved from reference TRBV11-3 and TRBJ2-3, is EAGVVQSPRYKIIEKKQPVAFWCNPISGHNTLYWYLQNLGQGPELLIRYENEEAVDDSQLPKDRFSAERLKGVDSTLKIQPAELGDSAVYLCASSLVALGLAGPSTDTQYFGPGTRLTVL.

The CDR3 nucleotides are TGCAGTGCTAGTGAGGGCGCTAATGAAAAACTGTTTTTT. It encodes CSASEGANEKLFF. The rearrangement uses TRBV20-1 and TRBJ1-4; D remains unclear. Germline-derived CDR1 and CDR2 are DFQATT and SNEGSKA (reference sequence). The CDR3 extends over 13 amino acids. V was pared by 3 bases and J by 3 bases, with 8 bases between.

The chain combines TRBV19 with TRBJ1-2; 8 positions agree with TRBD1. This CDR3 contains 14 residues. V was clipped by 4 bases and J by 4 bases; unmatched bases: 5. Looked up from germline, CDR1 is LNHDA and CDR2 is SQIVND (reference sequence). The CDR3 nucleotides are TGTGCCAGTAGTACAGACAGGGGCTTCTATGGCTACACCTTC. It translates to CASSTDRGFYGYTF. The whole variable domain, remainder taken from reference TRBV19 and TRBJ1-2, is DGGITQSPKYLFRKEGQNVTLSCEQNLNHDAMYWYRQDPGQGLRLIYYSQIVNDFQKGDIAEGYSVSREKKESFPLTVTSAQKNPTAFYLCASSTDRGFYGYTFGSGTRLTVV.